These 23 T cell receptor beta chains share one sample of origin, sequenced in a study of blood T cell repertoires in COVID-19 (dated by TCRdb to 2020 to 2021). Libraries were made using the immunoSEQ multiplex PCR assay. Entries here come from immuneACCESS through TCRdb and include only in-frame sequences with V and J called. Some clones fail to appear in such tables; in the studies checked, an unresolved V gene covers under half of the shortfall, and the cause of the remainder is unknown. Within this sample are some 490,000 clones, with about nine tenths of them counted one time only. The ten largest clones represent around 7.9% of the sample. Sequencing was performed on PBMCs or T cells enriched from blood (not recorded which). These receptors all come from a woman aged 55-75 years who had recovered from COVID-19.

The chain links TRBV6-2 or TRBV6-3 to TRBJ1-1; TRBD1 might be the D (6 bases). This CDR3 contains 16 residues. The germline CDR1 and CDR2 sequences are MNHEY and SVGEGT. V dropped 2 bases and J dropped 5 bases, with 18 bases sitting between them. CDR3 DNA: TGTGCCAGCAGTTACAACCGGGGGGCGTTGGATACTGAAGCTTTCTTT. This translates into CASSYNRGALDTEAFF.

The chain links TRBV9 to TRBJ2-6; 8 positions match TRBD1. The V gene end was trimmed by 1 base and the J gene end by 2 bases; junction bases not matched to a gene: 5. The CDR3 consists of 17 residues. Germline lookup yields CDR1 SGDLS and CDR2 YYNGEE. In nucleotides, the CDR3 is TGTGCCAGCAGCGTATGGGCAGGGGGCCCTGGGGCCAACGTCCTGACTTTC. Translated: CASSVWAGGPGANVLTF.

The chain recombines TRBV5-1 with TRBJ1-1, with D maybe TRBD1 (5 bases). CDR1 is SGHRS, CDR2 YFSETQ, per germline. The CDR3 has 15 residues. The V gene lost 4 bases and the J gene lost 4 bases, with 17 bases spanning the gap. The DNA for the CDR3 is TGCGCCAGCAGCGGAAGCGGGGGACGAGGCACTGAAGCTTTCTTT. This encodes CASSGSGGRGTEAFF. The variable domain in full, completed from reference TRBV5-1 and TRBJ1-1, reads KAGVTQTPRYLIKTRGQQVTLSCSPISGHRSVSWYQQTPGQGLQFLFEYFSETQRNKGNFPGRFSGRQFSNSRSEMNVSTLELGDSALYLCASSGSGGRGTEAFFGQGTRLTVV.

The chain is built from TRBV5-4 and TRBJ2-3; weak D call: TRBD2 (6 bases). Trimming pared 4 bases from V and 0 bases from J, leaving 15 bases between. The CDR3 spans 16 residues. Germline assignment: CDR1 SGHNT and CDR2 YYREEE (reference sequence). The CDR3 loop is CASSPGRTTSTDTQYF. The CDR3 region has the DNA TGTGCCAGCAGCCCGGGCAGGACTACTAGCACAGATACGCAGTATTTT.

This clone was observed a few times. The V gene is TRBV28, the J gene TRBJ1-5; TRBD1 agrees at 8 bases. Losses at the gene ends were 6 bases for V and 2 bases for J; bases not matched to a gene: 6. The CDR3 is 15 residues long. Per the germline V gene, CDR1 is MDHEN and CDR2 is SYDVKM. The CDR3 coding sequence is TGTGCCAGCAGCCGGACAGGGCCCCGCAATCAGCCCCAGCATTTT. Protein sequence: CASSRTGPRNQPQHF.

The gene calls are TRBV10-2 and TRBJ2-7, with a possible D match to TRBD2 (5 bases). CDR1 is WSHSY and CDR2 is SAAADI in the germline V gene. The V and J ends lost 7 bases and 0 bases respectively, with 19 bases between them. The CDR3 sequence is 16 residues long. CDR3 DNA sequence: TGCGCCAGCATGGAACCGCGGACGGACTTCTCCTACGAGCAGTACTTC. Amino acid sequence: CASMEPRTDFSYEQYF.

The chain couples TRBV25-1 to TRBJ1-5; 8 nucleotides match TRBD1. There are 13 residues in the CDR3. CDR1 and CDR2 (germline): MGHDK, SYGVNS. V was clipped by 3 bases and J by 10 bases; unmatched bases: 5. CDR3 in amino acids: CASSDRDRTPQHF. CDR3 sequence (DNA): TGTGCCAGCAGTGATCGGGACAGGACCCCCCAGCATTTT. Complete variable domain (other parts from reference TRBV25-1 and TRBJ1-5): EADIYQTPRYLVIGTGKKITLECSQTMGHDKMYWYQQDPGMELHLIHYSYGVNSTEKGDLSSESTVSRIRTEHFPLTLESARPSHTSQYLCASSDRDRTPQHFGDGTRLSIL.

The chain joins TRBV4-1 to TRBJ2-1; TRBD2 matches 8 bases. Germline V gene lookup returns CDR1 MGHRA and CDR2 YSYEKL. The CDR3 is 16 amino acids. J gave up 5 bases and V 3 bases, and 9 bases lay outside the gene matches. CDR3 amino acids: CASSHFGQRGHNEQFF. The CDR3 coding sequence is TGCGCCAGCAGCCACTTTGGTCAGCGGGGGCACAATGAGCAGTTCTTC.

The rearrangement links TRBV9 to TRBJ1-2; TRBD1 might be the D (6 bases). The CDR3 spans 11 residues. The V and J ends lost 8 bases and 8 bases respectively, with 13 bases between them. Germline CDR1 and CDR2: SGDLS and YYNGEE. CDR3 sequence: CASREGDGYTF. For the CDR3, the DNA is TGTGCCAGTCGGGAGGGGGACGGCTACACCTTC.

The V gene is TRBV6-1, the J gene TRBJ1-5; TRBD1 is a possible D gene (6 bases). Between the trimmed V and J ends, which lost 0 bases and 0 bases, there was a span of 12 bases. CDR3 size: 17 residues. Germline V CDR1 and CDR2: MNHNS, SASEGT. As DNA, the CDR3 is TGTGCCAGCAGTGAAGCCCCGGGACAACATAGCAATCAGCCCCAGCATTTT. This gives the protein CASSEAPGQHSNQPQHF.

The J gene is TRBJ2-7, the V gene TRBV9, with TRBD2 as a possible D gene (5 bases). The V gene's germline CDR1 is SGDLS and CDR2 YYNGEE. The CDR3 loop spans 15 amino acids. The V and J ends lost 3 bases and 2 bases respectively, with 15 bases between them. The CDR3 region is CASSAQSGVPYEQYF. CDR3 sequence (DNA): TGTGCCAGCAGCGCCCAATCCGGGGTCCCCTACGAGCAGTACTTC.

This clone was counted between two and nine times. The chain combines TRBV25-1 with TRBJ1-2, with 7 bases matching TRBD1. The CDR3 is made up of 13 amino acids. Trimming at V came to 3 bases and at J to 8 bases, leaving 6 bases not matched to a gene. Germline assignment: CDR1 MGHDK and CDR2 SYGVNS. CDR3: CASSDEQGNGYTF. Here the CDR3 DNA reads TGTGCCAGCAGTGACGAACAGGGGAACGGCTACACCTTC.

The chain links TRBV18 to TRBJ1-4, with D unclear. Germline V CDR1 and CDR2: KGHSH, LQKENI. V dropped 0 bases and J dropped 0 bases, with 5 bases sitting between them. This CDR3 has 15 residues. The CDR3 coding sequence is TGTGCCAGCTCACCACCGGCGGCAACTAATGAAAAACTGTTTTTT. Amino acid sequence: CASSPPAATNEKLFF.

The chain employs TRBV6-5 and TRBJ1-6; 9 bases agree with TRBD1. The length of the CDR3 is 15 residues. The junction had 9 bases not matched to a gene; V was cut back by 5 bases and J by 10 bases. Per germline, CDR1 MNHEY and CDR2 SVGAGI. The CDR3 protein is CASSSPGQGRSPLHF. CDR3 DNA sequence: TGTGCCAGCAGTAGCCCTGGACAGGGGCGGTCACCCCTCCACTTT.

V gene TRBV2 combines with J gene TRBJ1-5; unclear D gene. The CDR3 totals 13 residues. CDR1 is SNHLY, CDR2 FYNNEI, per germline. V shed 1 base and J shed 6 bases, with 7 bases lying between them. CDR3 DNA: TGTGCCAGCAGTGAAGAGCGCTCTCAGCCCCAGCATTTT. This translates into CASSEERSQPQHF.

This clone is a singleton in its sample. V is TRBV4-1 and J is TRBJ1-5; D perhaps matches TRBD1 (5 bases). CDR3 length: 15 amino acids. Trimming took off 1 base at V and 6 bases at J, with 13 bases between the two ends. Germline lookup yields CDR1 MGHRA and CDR2 YSYEKL. CDR3 protein: CASSQGPGGVQPQHF. In DNA, the CDR3 is TGCGCCAGCAGCCAAGGGCCCGGGGGGGTTCAGCCCCAGCATTTT.

The rearrangement uses TRBV12-5 and TRBJ2-6; 7 bases map to TRBD1. Trimming at V came to 1 base and at J to 0 bases, leaving 3 bases not matched to a gene. There are 17 residues in the CDR3. Germline CDR1 and CDR2: LGHNT and FRNRAP. In DNA, the CDR3 is TGTGCTAGTGGTTTGGGGACAGGACACTCTGGGGCCAACGTCCTGACTTTC. Protein: CASGLGTGHSGANVLTF.

In its sample, this clone was seen once. The genes are TRBV2 and TRBJ1-1, with a weak D call TRBD1 (5 bases). The CDR3 extends over 15 amino acids. The V gene's germline CDR1 is SNHLY and CDR2 FYNNEI. Trimming stripped 3 bases from V and 0 bases from J, with 11 bases between. The CDR3 is CASSDVQEMNTEAFF. For the CDR3, the DNA is TGTGCCAGCAGTGATGTACAGGAGATGAACACTGAAGCTTTCTTT.

This clone was detected once. The V call is TRBV19, the J call TRBJ1-5, with D possibly TRBD1 on 5 matching bases. With 5 bases removed from V and 5 bases from J, the gap between germline ends came to 13 bases. CDR3 length: 14 amino acids. Germline assignment: CDR1 LNHDA and CDR2 SQIVND (reference sequence). DNA for the CDR3: TGTGCCAGTAGTTTCGCAGGGCGTGATCAGCCCCAGCATTTT. Protein: CASSFAGRDQPQHF.

This clone was picked up a small number of times. The chain is built from TRBV7-2 and TRBJ2-7; TRBD1 is a possible D gene (6 bases). The germline CDR1 and CDR2 sequences are SGHTA and FQGNSA. The CDR3 loop spans 15 amino acids. With 5 bases removed from V and 0 bases from J, the gap between germline ends came to 14 bases. CDR3 sequence (DNA): TGTGCCAGCAGCCAGGGGTCTGGGGCCTCCTACGAGCAGTACTTC. Protein: CASSQGSGASYEQYF.

This sequence joins TRBV4-2 and TRBJ2-3; 14 bases are a match to TRBD2. V was clipped by 0 bases and J by 2 bases; unmatched bases: 4. CDR1 and CDR2 from the germline V gene are LGHNA and YNFKEQ. This CDR3 is 18 amino acids long. In DNA, the CDR3 is TGTGCCAGCAGCCAAGATTGGACTAGCGGGGGGCCCACAGATACGCAGTATTTT. Its protein product is CASSQDWTSGGPTDTQYF.

The chain has TRBV2 and TRBJ2-3, with 7 bases that match TRBD1. The junction had 16 bases not matched to a gene; V was cut back by 10 bases and J by 6 bases. CDR3 length equals 15 residues. Germline V lookup: CDR1 SNHLY, CDR2 FYNNEI. In DNA, the CDR3 is TGTGCCACCAGCAAGGGGGCCATAGGCGGGGATACGCAGTATTTT. Residues: CATSKGAIGGDTQYF. Drawing the rest from reference TRBV2 and TRBJ2-3, the complete variable domain is EPEVTQTPSHQVTQMGQEVILRCVPISNHLYFYWYRQILGQKVEFLVSFYNNEISEKSEIFDDQFSVERPDGSNFTLKIRSTKLEDSAMYFCATSKGAIGGDTQYFGPGTRLTVL.

J is TRBJ1-6 and V is TRBV7-9; a possible D gene is TRBD1 (5 bases). CDR3 size: 14 residues. The germline gives CDR1 SEHNR, CDR2 FQNEAQ (reference sequence). V lost 5 bases and J lost 7, with 12 bases in between. The CDR3 sequence: CASSAVKGNSPLHF. The CDR3 DNA sequence: TGTGCCAGCAGCGCCGTCAAGGGGAATTCACCCCTCCACTTT.